This T cell receptor (beta chain) was recovered during a study of OX40 agonist ivuxolimab in advanced cancers. Points on this clone: Its antigen is currently unknown.

Trimming left V 3 bases short and J 4 bases short, with 15 bases between. Germline values: CDR1 MDHEN, CDR2 SYDVKM. The CDR3 is made up of 15 amino acids. The study, taken as a whole, reports: Nonresponders, in some cases, also had low normalized T-cell clonal expansion. The study found among the lowest clonal expansion in partial responders at 0.1-3.0 mg/kg.

TCRdb keeps only in-frame clones here, not all; method: immunoSEQ multiplex PCR. Seen here are about 51,000 clones, 88% observed once, and the top ten hold about 3.7%. The sequence was collected from an adult with an advanced solid tumor such as melanoma, head and neck, liver or kidney cancer. The V and J genes are TRBV28 and TRBJ2-5; maybe TRBD2 (6 bases). Sequences were derived from CD4+ or CD8+ T cells sorted from blood, sampled in a trial of the OX40 agonist ivuxolimab. The CDR3 sequence: CASSLPLGGVETQYF. The CDR3, as DNA: TGTGCCAGCAGTTTGCCCCTGGGGGGAGTAGAGACCCAGTACTTC.